The subject of this entry is one TCR beta chain. Its antigen remains undetermined. No conserved phenylalanine or tryptophan is present at the end of the CDR3, so a read error is the likely explanation. The data are from a study of T cell repertoires in cytomegalovirus infection (dated by TCRdb to about 2019). Some background on the complete study: Donor HLA type was relevant to the analysis, because carriage of CMV infection together with the matching HLA type was indicated by public TCR beta signatures.

The paper's findings and limits, for the study overall: In the ex vivo response, HLA-C-restricted CMV-specific TCR beta clonotypes were dominant, and in two of eight donors the single most frequent clonotype came from this HLA-C-restricted group. In both this cohort and an independent cohort of a few hundred donors, the cumulative frequency of public TCR beta family members distinguished carriers of CMV infection plus the relevant HLA type.

V lost 7 bases and J lost 9 bases; the stretch between them is 16 bases long. The CDR3 length is 14 residues, termini included. The retained sequence is limited to the CDR3, 42 bases, with the frame set at the first base. Taken from the germline V gene, the CDR1 and CDR2 loops are MNHEY and SVGEGT. The sequencer listed for this sample is Illumina HiSeq 1500. TCRdb handled the public reads itself, with Q25 trimming in fastp and clone calling in MiXCR, and kept productive beta chains. Rows are unified per CDR3 protein, each entry keeping the most common DNA and genes. The sample table contains around 100,000 distinct CDR3 sequences; only one count was recorded for about 17% of them. The ten largest clones take up approximately 7.9% of the sample.

Recombination joined TRBV6-2 or TRBV6-3 with TRBJ1-6, with the identity of the D gene unclear. The specimen sequenced was PBMCs. The source of this sequence is a human donor in good health (CMV status not recorded). Some clones in this sample may be carry-over from other donors' samples. The CDR3 protein is CASIGQAAGSPLHL. The base sequence is TGTGCCAGCATTGGCCAAGCCGCGGGTTCACCCCTCCACCTT.